The following is a TCR beta chain sequence with its context. Measured with immunoSEQ multiplex PCR; TCRdb has only the in-frame clones, and not every one. The sample consists of 300,000 to 450,000 clones, roughly 90% of them appearing once. The data are from a study of blood T cell repertoires in COVID-19. The sample taken for sequencing was peripheral blood. The clonotype originates from a woman in her twenties or thirties with COVID-19, enrolled during active disease.

The CDR3 protein is CASSPSGHPEAFF. In DNA, the CDR3 is TGTGCCAGCTCACCCTCGGGACACCCTGAAGCTTTCTTT. The chain joins TRBV18 to TRBJ1-1; possibly TRBD1 for D (6 bases). V was clipped by 3 bases and J by 6 bases, with 11 bases between them. CDR3 length: 13 amino acids. CDR1 and CDR2 (germline): KGHSH, LQKENI.